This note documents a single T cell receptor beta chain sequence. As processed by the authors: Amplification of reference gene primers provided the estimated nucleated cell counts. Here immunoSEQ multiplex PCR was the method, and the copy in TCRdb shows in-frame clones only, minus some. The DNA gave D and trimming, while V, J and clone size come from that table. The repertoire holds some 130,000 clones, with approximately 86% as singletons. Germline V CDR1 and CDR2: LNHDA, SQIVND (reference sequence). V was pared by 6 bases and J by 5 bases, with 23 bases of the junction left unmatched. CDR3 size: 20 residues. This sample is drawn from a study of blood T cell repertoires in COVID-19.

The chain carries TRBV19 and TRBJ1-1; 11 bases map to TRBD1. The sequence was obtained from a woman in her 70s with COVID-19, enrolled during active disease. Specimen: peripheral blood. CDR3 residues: CASRNGPRTGGTSTGTEAFF. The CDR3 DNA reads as TGTGCCAGTAGAAATGGTCCTCGGACAGGGGGCACCTCGACGGGGACTGAAGCTTTCTTT. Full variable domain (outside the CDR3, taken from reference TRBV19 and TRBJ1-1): DGGITQSPKYLFRKEGQNVTLSCEQNLNHDAMYWYRQDPGQGLRLIYYSQIVNDFQKGDIAEGYSVSREKKESFPLTVTSAQKNPTAFYLCASRNGPRTGGTSTGTEAFFGQGTRLTVV.